This T cell receptor beta chain was captured by sequencing in a study of control samples from healthy donors and cancer patients. TCRdb's table, derived via immunoSEQ multiplex PCR, lists solely in-frame clones and lacks some. The sample lists some 140,000 clones, roughly 94% occurring once. Germline assignment: CDR1 SQVTM and CDR2 ANQGSEA. The V gene lost 0 bases and the J gene lost 0 bases, with 8 bases spanning the gap. The CDR3 has 14 residues. This sequence was found in a man aged 55 to 70 with colorectal cancer. Sequenced input: PBMCs. The chain employs TRBV29-1 and TRBJ2-5; D is ambiguous. The CDR3 sequence is CSVEDWAYQETQYF. Here the CDR3 DNA reads TGCAGCGTTGAAGACTGGGCCTACCAAGAGACCCAGTACTTC.